A selection of T cell receptor beta chains follows, all from one sample in a study of T cell responses to AZD1222 COVID-19 vaccine. The method was immunoSEQ multiplex PCR; TCRdb's version includes in-frame clones alone and lacks a portion of them. The table includes tens of thousands of clones, less than 90% detected once. The material sequenced was peripheral blood, taken on day 0 of AZD1222 vaccination. These receptors were collected from an adult in good health. CDR3s include the opening cysteine and the closing phenylalanine or tryptophan. The D gene is left open where the match is weak. Clone size, where shown, is once, few, many, or a class for clones that have expanded.

d_gene	abundance	v_gene	j_gene	CDR3aa	CDR3nt
-	once	TRBV19	TRBJ1-2	CASSIRRSGGDYGYTF	TGTGCCAGTAGTATCCGGAGATCGGGGGGCGACTATGGCTACACCTTC
TRBD2	-	TRBV4-2	TRBJ2-6	CASSQGLAGGFSGANVLTF	TGTGCCAGCAGCCAGGGACTAGCGGGGGGCTTCTCTGGGGCCAACGTCCTGACTTTC
-	-	TRBV28	TRBJ1-5	CASSPPSDTRHF	TGTGCCAGCAGTCCGCCCTCGGACACAAGACATTTT
TRBD1	few	TRBV29-1	TRBJ2-7	CSAHGTGFDEQYF	TGCAGCGCCCACGGGACAGGGTTCGACGAGCAGTACTTC
-	-	TRBV3-1/TRBV3-2	TRBJ2-5	CASSQPKGLAGTQYF	TGTGCCAGCAGCCAACCAAAAGGGCTTGCCGGGACCCAGTACTTC
-	-	TRBV7-7	TRBJ2-3	CASSLGVLGPITKDTQYF	TGTGCTAGCAGCTTAGGTGTCCTGGGGCCGATTACGAAGGATACGCAGTATTTT
-	-	TRBV27	TRBJ1-4	CASTLFRPNEKLFF	TGTGCCAGCACCCTGTTCCGGCCTAATGAAAAACTGTTTTTT
TRBD1	-	TRBV5-1	TRBJ2-7	CASSHIQGSSYEQYF	TGCGCCAGCAGCCACATACAGGGGAGCTCCTACGAGCAGTACTTC
-	-	TRBV7-8	TRBJ2-7	CASTSGQMGQYF	TGTGCCAGCACCTCAGGGCAGATGGGGCAGTACTTC
-	-	TRBV6-5	TRBJ2-7	CASMQGFRRLYEQYF	TGTGCCAGCATGCAGGGGTTCAGAAGGCTCTACGAGCAGTACTTC
-	few	TRBV28	TRBJ1-3	CASSSPAQDGNTIYF	TGTGCCAGCAGTTCCCCCGCCCAGGATGGAAACACCATATATTTT
TRBD1	-	TRBV7-2	TRBJ1-2	CASSSGTGRAMGYGYTF	TGTGCCAGCAGCTCGGGGACAGGGAGGGCGATGGGCTATGGCTACACCTTC
-	-	TRBV18	TRBJ1-2	CASSPVNYGYTF	TGTGCCAGCTCACCTGTCAACTATGGCTACACCTTC
-	-	TRBV7-9	TRBJ1-4	CASRPTGGSEKLFF	TGTGCCAGCAGACCGACAGGTGGTTCTGAAAAACTGTTTTTT
-	-	TRBV7-9	TRBJ1-2	CASSQDVYGYTF	TGTGCCAGCAGCCAAGACGTCTATGGCTACACCTTC
-	-	TRBV28	TRBJ1-5	CASSLWGRYSNQPQHF	TGTGCCAGCAGTTTATGGGGCAGGTATAGCAATCAGCCCCAGCATTTT
-	-	TRBV28	TRBJ1-5	CASSLTLPNQPQHF	TGTGCCAGCAGTTTGACCCTTCCCAATCAGCCCCAGCATTTT
TRBD1	-	TRBV30	TRBJ1-2	CAWQGGDGYTF	TGTGCCTGGCAGGGGGGCGATGGCTACACCTTC
TRBD2	-	TRBV5-5	TRBJ2-2	CASSLGLAGATNTGELFF	TGTGCCAGCAGCCTGGGGCTAGCGGGGGCTACGAACACCGGGGAGCTGTTTTTT
TRBD1	-	TRBV10-2	TRBJ2-7	CASSEGQGTVQYF	TGCGCCAGCAGTGAGGGACAGGGCACGGTGCAGTACTTC
TRBD1	-	TRBV7-9	TRBJ1-1	CASSSTTGTGIAEAFF	TGTGCCAGCAGCTCAACAACCGGGACAGGGATCGCTGAAGCTTTCTTT
-	-	TRBV6-5	TRBJ2-1	CASSYGTGELRKFF	TGTGCCAGCAGTTACGGGACGGGTGAACTAAGGAAGTTCTTC
-	once	TRBV30	TRBJ2-7	CAWSVGGGYEQYF	TGTGCCTGGAGTGTGGGAGGTGGCTACGAGCAGTACTTC
-	-	TRBV7-9	TRBJ1-1	CASSLAGQNTEAFF	TGTGCCAGCAGCTTAGCCGGACAGAACACTGAAGCTTTCTTT
TRBD1	once	TRBV5-1	TRBJ2-3	CASSLAGTGSTDTQYF	TGCGCCAGCAGCTTGGCCGGGACAGGGAGCACAGATACGCAGTATTTT
TRBD1	-	TRBV3-1/TRBV3-2	TRBJ1-2	CASRSGQSAYGYTF	TGTGCCAGCAGATCGGGACAGAGCGCCTATGGCTACACCTTC
-	-	TRBV29-1	TRBJ1-3	CSVVGGAGNTIYF	TGCAGCGTTGTTGGGGGAGCTGGAAACACCATATATTTT
TRBD1	-	TRBV5-1	TRBJ2-7	CASSQSGTAFYEQYF	TGCGCCAGCAGCCAGTCCGGGACAGCCTTCTACGAGCAGTACTTC